This TCR beta chain derives from a study of cytomegalovirus exposure and HLA in healthy donors. Broader study findings: A later analysis found TCR association rates differed by HLA locus, highest for DRB1 and lowest for HLA-C. Excluded: some indistinguishable V segments such as TRBV6-2 and TRBV6-3. The sole available immune exposure information was CMV serostatus.

CDR1 LNHNV and CDR2 YYDKDF come from the germline V gene (reference sequence). V dropped 3 bases and J dropped 8; count of bases not matched to a gene: 2. This CDR3 is built from 12 residues. In regard to this clone: Its specificity is unknown.

The PCR contained 60 Vbeta and 13 Jbeta primers. Here immunoSEQ multiplex PCR was the method, and the copy in TCRdb shows in-frame clones only, minus some. The sample lists 58,000 or so clones; roughly 80% were seen once. The sample was PBMCs. This chain links TRBV15 with TRBJ1-2, with 8 positions matching TRBD1. The clonotype comes from a woman aged 40 to 50 in good health and CMV-seropositive. The CDR3 DNA follows: TGTGCCACCAGCAGCTGGGACAGGGGCTACACCTTC. Translation gives CATSSWDRGYTF.